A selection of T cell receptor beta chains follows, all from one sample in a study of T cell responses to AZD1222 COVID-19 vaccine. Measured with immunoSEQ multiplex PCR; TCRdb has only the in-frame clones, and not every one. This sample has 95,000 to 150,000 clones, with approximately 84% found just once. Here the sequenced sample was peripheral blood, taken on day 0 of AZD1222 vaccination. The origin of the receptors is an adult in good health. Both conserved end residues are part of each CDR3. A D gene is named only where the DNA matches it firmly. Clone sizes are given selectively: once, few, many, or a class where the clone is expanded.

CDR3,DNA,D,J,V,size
CASDRGSNQPQHF,TGTGCCAGTGACCGGGGATCCAATCAGCCCCAGCATTTT,.,TRBJ1-5,TRBV19,few
CAISEFPTGYGYTF,TGTGCCATCAGTGAGTTTCCCACTGGCTATGGCTACACCTTC,.,TRBJ1-2,TRBV10-3,.
CASTTSGRYGYTF,TGTGCCAGCACCACCTCAGGTCGTTATGGCTACACCTTC,.,TRBJ1-2,TRBV6-5,.
CATSREAGNEQFF,TGTGCCACCAGCAGAGAGGCAGGGAATGAGCAGTTCTTC,.,TRBJ2-1,TRBV15,.
CASSRGTSNEQFF,TGTGCCAGCTCACGGGGGACTAGCAATGAGCAGTTCTTC,TRBD2,TRBJ2-1,TRBV18,.
CASNSGGASHEQYF,TGTGCCAGCAACTCGGGGGGCGCTTCCCACGAGCAGTACTTC,.,TRBJ2-7,TRBV7-9,.
CASSLNRPRSGNTIYF,TGTGCCAGCAGTTTAAACAGGCCCCGCTCTGGAAACACCATATATTTT,.,TRBJ1-3,TRBV27,.
CASSPPAGANTEAFF,TGTGCCAGCTCACCACCCGCGGGGGCTAACACTGAAGCTTTCTTT,.,TRBJ1-1,TRBV18,.
CASSRVATPTTNEKLFF,TGTGCCAGCAGCAGAGTCGCCACCCCCACAACTAATGAAAAACTGTTTTTT,.,TRBJ1-4,TRBV28,.
CASSLRRGVSYEQYF,TGTGCCAGCAGTTTACGGCGGGGGGTCTCCTACGAGCAGTACTTC,TRBD2,TRBJ2-7,TRBV27,.
CASSPGQNQPQHF,TGTGCCAGCAGCCCCGGGCAGAATCAGCCCCAGCATTTT,.,TRBJ1-5,TRBV7-6,once
CASGVRGNQPQHF,TGTGCCAGCGGAGTCAGGGGCAATCAGCCCCAGCATTTT,.,TRBJ1-5,TRBV3-1/TRBV3-2,.
CASSGLTGLGAFF,TGTGCCAGCAGTGGACTAACAGGGTTGGGAGCTTTCTTT,.,TRBJ1-1,TRBV27,.
CASSTGLSTNEKLFF,TGTGCCAGTTCAACAGGACTATCAACTAATGAAAAACTGTTTTTT,.,TRBJ1-4,TRBV6-5,.
CASSLGTRRFF,TGTGCCAGCAGCCTCGGGACTAGGCGGTTCTTC,TRBD2,TRBJ2-1,TRBV11-2,.
CASSQDGLTSYEQYF,TGCGCCAGCAGCCAAGATGGCTTGACCTCCTACGAGCAGTACTTC,.,TRBJ2-7,TRBV4-3,.
CASSLGFGPLHF,TGTGCCAGCAGCTTGGGTTTTGGCCCCCTCCACTTT,.,TRBJ1-6,TRBV5-6,.
CASSSLSLGPNTEAFF,TGTGCCAGCAGCTCCCTGAGTTTAGGACCGAACACTGAAGCTTTCTTT,.,TRBJ1-1,TRBV7-9,.
CASSRRVASTPDTQYF,TGTGCCAGCAGCCGGAGGGTGGCTTCGACCCCAGATACGCAGTATTTT,.,TRBJ2-3,TRBV11-2,few
CASSLVPDNNEQFF,TGCGCCAGCAGCTTGGTGCCAGACAACAATGAGCAGTTCTTC,.,TRBJ2-1,TRBV5-1,.
CASSHGQAPNYGYTF,TGTGCCAGCAGCCATGGACAGGCTCCTAACTATGGCTACACCTTC,TRBD1,TRBJ1-2,TRBV9,.
CASSQLLINNEQFF,TGTGCCAGCAGCCAACTCTTAATTAACAATGAGCAGTTCTTC,.,TRBJ2-1,TRBV4-2,.
CATSTSGANVLTF,TGTGCCACCAGCACCTCTGGGGCCAACGTCCTGACTTTC,.,TRBJ2-6,TRBV15,.
CSASWGAGSPLHF,TGCAGTGCTAGTTGGGGTGCCGGTTCACCCCTCCACTTT,.,TRBJ1-6,TRBV20-1,.
CSVRTASNYGYTF,TGCAGCGTGAGGACCGCCTCTAACTATGGCTACACCTTC,.,TRBJ1-2,TRBV29-1,.
CASSRGTSPINEQFF,TGTGCCAGCAGCCGAGGGACTAGCCCTATCAATGAGCAGTTCTTC,TRBD2,TRBJ2-1,TRBV6-2/TRBV6-3,many
CASKRWVEQFF,TGTGCCAGCAAAAGGTGGGTAGAGCAGTTCTTC,.,TRBJ2-1,TRBV11-2,.
CASSLDGRGDQPQHF,TGCGCCAGCAGCTTGGATGGCAGGGGAGATCAGCCCCAGCATTTT,.,TRBJ1-5,TRBV5-1,.
CASSSNPGQGKKEKLFF,TGTGCCAGCAGCTCCAATCCGGGACAGGGGAAGAAGGAAAAACTGTTTTTT,TRBD1,TRBJ1-4,TRBV7-9,once
CASSPGEPYGYTF,TGTGCCAGCAGTCCAGGGGAGCCGTATGGCTACACCTTC,.,TRBJ1-2,TRBV28,.
CASSGGTSKNIQYF,TGTGCCAGCAGCGGTGGGACTTCCAAAAACATTCAGTACTTC,.,TRBJ2-4,TRBV5-6,.
CASSPRFTSGRSKNIQYF,TGTGCCAGTAGTCCCCGTTTCACTAGCGGGAGGAGCAAAAACATTCAGTACTTC,TRBD2,TRBJ2-4,TRBV19,.
CAWAVSGANVLTF,TGTGCCTGGGCAGTCTCTGGGGCCAACGTCCTGACTTTC,.,TRBJ2-6,TRBV30,.
CASSHEGGRETQYF,TGTGCCAGCAGCCACGAGGGGGGCAGGGAGACCCAGTACTTC,.,TRBJ2-5,TRBV6-5,once
CASSSSWGTYEQYF,TGTGCCAGCAGCTCATCTTGGGGGACCTACGAGCAGTACTTC,.,TRBJ2-7,TRBV7-2,few
CASSKENEQFF,TGTGCCAGCAGCAAGGAGAATGAGCAGTTCTTC,.,TRBJ2-1,TRBV21-1,.
CASSAGTSGDTQYF,TGTGCCAGCAGCGCCGGGACTAGCGGAGATACGCAGTATTTT,TRBD2,TRBJ2-3,TRBV9,.
CASRDRVEQYF,TGTGCCAGCAGAGACAGGGTCGAGCAGTACTTC,TRBD1,TRBJ2-7,TRBV12-3/TRBV12-4,.
CSVDIGSGRTFKQYF,TGCAGCGTTGATATCGGATCTGGCAGAACTTTTAAGCAGTACTTC,.,TRBJ2-7,TRBV29-1,.
CASSLSATNEKLFF,TGTGCCAGCAGCTTGAGCGCGACTAATGAAAAACTGTTTTTT,.,TRBJ1-4,TRBV5-4,.
CASSSGGYSPLHF,TGTGCCAGCAGTTCAGGGGGTTATTCACCCCTCCACTTT,TRBD1,TRBJ1-6,TRBV6-5,.
CASSQDHSGGAAGTYEQYF,TGTGCCAGCAGCCAAGATCATAGCGGGGGGGCGGCGGGTACCTACGAGCAGTACTTC,TRBD2,TRBJ2-7,TRBV3-1/TRBV3-2,.
CASSDSTGAARYGYTF,TGTGCCAGCAGTGACTCGACAGGGGCCGCGCGCTATGGCTACACCTTC,TRBD1,TRBJ1-2,TRBV6-4,.
CASSTGTGPYYGYTF,TGTGCCAGCAGTACGGGGACAGGGCCATACTATGGCTACACCTTC,TRBD1,TRBJ1-2,TRBV6-2/TRBV6-3,.
CASSVESMGTGELFF,TGTGCCAGCAGCGTAGAGAGTATGGGCACCGGGGAGCTGTTTTTT,.,TRBJ2-2,TRBV9,.
CASRLTGGSYEQYF,TGCGCCAGCAGGCTGACAGGGGGGTCGTACGAGCAGTACTTC,TRBD1,TRBJ2-7,TRBV5-1,.
CASSFGAGYGYTF,TGTGCCAGCAGTTTCGGCGCGGGGTATGGCTACACCTTC,.,TRBJ1-2,TRBV12-3/TRBV12-4,.
CASSQGQGYEKLFF,TGTGCCAGCAGCCAGGGACAGGGATACGAAAAACTGTTTTTT,TRBD1,TRBJ1-4,TRBV7-2,few
CASSQQGGGYTEAFF,TGTGCCAGCAGTCAACAGGGTGGGGGGTACACTGAAGCTTTCTTT,.,TRBJ1-1,TRBV2,.
CASSQVRVGGANVLTF,TGCGCCAGCAGCCAAGTCCGGGTAGGGGGGGCCAACGTCCTGACTTTC,.,TRBJ2-6,TRBV4-3,once
CASSQAAGYGYTF,TGCGCCAGCAGCCAAGCGGCGGGATATGGCTACACCTTC,.,TRBJ1-2,TRBV4-3,.
CASKPRGNGGYTF,TGTGCCAGCAAACCGAGGGGAAACGGTGGCTACACCTTC,.,TRBJ1-2,TRBV6-5,.